Shown below are 9 T cell receptor beta chains from a single sample sequenced in a study of CD8 T cells in ankylosing spondylitis. Using its own MiXCR run on the 5' RACE reads, TCRdb lists one record per CDR3 protein. The repertoire holds some 130,000 distinct CDR3 sequences, with 9.5% to 12% as singletons. Sequenced: blood, either unsorted or a sorted T cell fraction (not recorded which). The origin of the receptors is a female donor with ankylosing spondylitis or in good health (not recorded which).

This clonotype occurred many times. The chain links TRBV10-2 to TRBJ2-7; D not certain. The CDR3 spans 13 residues. Trimming cost V 0 bases and J 7 bases, with 10 bases left between them. Germline V gives CDR1 WSHSY, CDR2 SAAADI. CDR3 sequence: CASSESGLGEQYF. The CDR3 nucleotides are TGCGCCAGCAGTGAGTCCGGTTTGGGGGAGCAGTACTTC.

This clonotype was counted ten times or more. The gene calls are TRBV18 and TRBJ2-7; 7 bases map to TRBD1. After removal of 3 bases from V and 3 bases from J, the junction contained 2 bases not matched to a gene. This CDR3 is 13 amino acids long. CDR1 and CDR2 (germline): KGHSH, LQKENI. CDR3 in amino acids: CASSPGDSYEQYF. CDR3 sequence (DNA): TGTGCCAGCTCACCGGGGGACAGCTACGAGCAGTACTTC.

There are many counts of this clonotype. The CDR3 loop is CASMEISTEAFF. The CDR3 nucleotides read TGTGCCAGCATGGAGATCTCCACTGAAGCTTTCTTT. This rearrangement joins TRBV6-1 to TRBJ1-1, with D hard to call. The CDR3 covers 12 residues. The germline gives CDR1 MNHNS, CDR2 SASEGT. V was trimmed by 7 bases and J by 4 bases, leaving 10 bases between them.

Of note for this clonotype: Possible read error: a much larger clone is one base away. The gene calls are TRBV28 and TRBJ1-2; maybe TRBD1 (6 bases). CDR1 is MDHEN and CDR2 is SYDVKM in the germline V gene. The CDR3 covers 15 residues. Trimming took off 5 bases at V and 2 bases at J, with 15 bases between the two ends. Here the CDR3 DNA reads TGTGCCAGCAGTCTCCCGATCACAGGGAACTATGGCTACACCTTC. As protein: CASSLPITGNYGYTF.

This clonotype was seen repeatedly, ten times or more. The V and J genes are TRBV10-3 and TRBJ1-2; 9 positions agree with TRBD1. CDR3 length equals 14 residues. Losses at the gene ends were 11 bases for V and 3 bases for J; bases not matched to a gene: 10. In germline, CDR1 is ENHRY, CDR2 SYGVKD. The CDR3 DNA reads as TGTGCCGCAGGGACAGGGCGAGTGGACTATGGCTACACCTTC. It translates to CAAGTGRVDYGYTF.

This clonotype has ten or more counts. The V gene is TRBV28, the J gene TRBJ2-7; 10 bases match TRBD1. V was clipped by 5 bases and J by 5 bases; unmatched bases: 9. CDR1 and CDR2 from the germline V gene are MDHEN and SYDVKM. The length of the CDR3 is 15 residues. CDR3 DNA sequence: TGTGCCAGCAGTGGGGGACAGGGGAATATCCACGAGCAGTACTTC. Translation: CASSGGQGNIHEQYF.

In its sample, this clonotype was seen many times. The V gene is TRBV20-1, the J gene TRBJ1-5; D call uncertain. V was cut by 3 bases and J by 3 bases, with 6 bases left in between. The CDR3 has 12 amino acids. Per the germline V gene, CDR1 is DFQATT and CDR2 is SNEGSKA (reference sequence). The CDR3 bases are TGCAGTGCTAGCCGGCCCAATCAGCCCCAGCATTTT. Protein: CSASRPNQPQHF.

This clonotype showed up many times. V usage is TRBV24-1 and J usage is TRBJ2-1, with 11 bases that match TRBD2. The CDR3 totals 16 residues. Germline V CDR1 and CDR2: KGHDR, SFDVKD. J was trimmed by 7 bases and V by 3 bases; bases with no gene match: 7. CDR3 sequence: CATSDPASGGLNEQFF. The CDR3 bases are TGTGCCACCAGTGATCCTGCTAGCGGGGGGTTAAATGAGCAGTTCTTC.

This clonotype was observed many times. J is TRBJ2-3 and V is TRBV21-1; the D segment call TRBD1 is taken from the table without a DNA check. TRBV21-1 counts as a pseudogene. This CDR3 has 17 amino acids. The CDR3, as DNA: TGTGCCAGCAGCAAGTTAAGCACCCCGATCCCGGCAGATACGCAGTATTTT. It yields the protein CASSKLSTPIPADTQYF.